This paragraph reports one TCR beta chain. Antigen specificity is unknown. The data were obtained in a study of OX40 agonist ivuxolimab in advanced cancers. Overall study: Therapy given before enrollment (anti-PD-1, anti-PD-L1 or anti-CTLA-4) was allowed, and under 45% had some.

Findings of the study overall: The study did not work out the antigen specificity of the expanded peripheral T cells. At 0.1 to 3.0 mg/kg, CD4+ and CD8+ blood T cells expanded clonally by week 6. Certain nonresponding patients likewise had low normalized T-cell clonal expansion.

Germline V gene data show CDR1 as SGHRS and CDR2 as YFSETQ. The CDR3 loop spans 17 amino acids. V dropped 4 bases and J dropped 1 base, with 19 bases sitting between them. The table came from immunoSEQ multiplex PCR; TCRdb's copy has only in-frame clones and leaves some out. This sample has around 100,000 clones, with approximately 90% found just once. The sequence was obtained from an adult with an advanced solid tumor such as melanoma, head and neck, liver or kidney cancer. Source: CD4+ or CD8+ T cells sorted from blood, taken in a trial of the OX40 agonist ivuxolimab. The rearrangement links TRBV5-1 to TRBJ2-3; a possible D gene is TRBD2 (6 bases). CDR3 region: CASSPTGARERTDTQYF. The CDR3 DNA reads TGCGCCAGCAGCCCCACGGGAGCGCGGGAACGCACAGATACGCAGTATTTT.